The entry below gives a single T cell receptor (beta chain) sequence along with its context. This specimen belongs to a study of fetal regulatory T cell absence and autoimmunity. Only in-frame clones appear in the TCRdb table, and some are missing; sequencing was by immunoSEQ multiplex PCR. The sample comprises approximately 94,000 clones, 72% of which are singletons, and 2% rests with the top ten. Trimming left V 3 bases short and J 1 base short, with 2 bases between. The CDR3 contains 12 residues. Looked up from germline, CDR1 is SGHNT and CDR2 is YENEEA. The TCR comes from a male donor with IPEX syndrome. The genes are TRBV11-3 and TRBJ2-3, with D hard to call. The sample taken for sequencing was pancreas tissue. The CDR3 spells CASSLGTDTQYF. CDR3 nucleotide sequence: TGTGCCAGCAGCTTGGGCACAGATACGCAGTATTTT.